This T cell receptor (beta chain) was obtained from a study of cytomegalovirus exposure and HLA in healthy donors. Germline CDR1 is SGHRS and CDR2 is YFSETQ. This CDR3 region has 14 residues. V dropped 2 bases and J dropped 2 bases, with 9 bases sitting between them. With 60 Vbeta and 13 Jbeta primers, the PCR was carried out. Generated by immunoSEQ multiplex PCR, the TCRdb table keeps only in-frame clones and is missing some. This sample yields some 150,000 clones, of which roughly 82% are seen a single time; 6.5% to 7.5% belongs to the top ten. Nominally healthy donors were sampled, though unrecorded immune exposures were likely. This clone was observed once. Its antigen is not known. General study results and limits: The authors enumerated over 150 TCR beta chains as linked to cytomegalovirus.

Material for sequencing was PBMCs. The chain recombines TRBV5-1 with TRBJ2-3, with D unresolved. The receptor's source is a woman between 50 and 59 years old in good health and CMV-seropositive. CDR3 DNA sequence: TGCGCCAGCAGCTTAGTACTATTCACAGATACGCAGTATTTT. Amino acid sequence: CASSLVLFTDTQYF.